Listed below are T cell receptor beta chains from one sample, sequenced in a study of siplizumab effects on memory and regulatory T cells. Libraries were prepared by immunoSEQ multiplex PCR; TCRdb keeps only in-frame clonotypes and omits some of them. The sample contains 100,000 or so clones, about 90% of which appear only once. Sequenced material: CD4+ T cells sorted from blood. The receptor source for this set is a human donor in good health. Both conserved end residues are part of each CDR3. The D gene is left open where the match is weak. Clone size is given for some rows only: seen once, a few or many times, or a class if the clone is expanded.

size	V	D	J	DNA	CDR3
-	TRBV7-9	-	TRBJ2-5	TGTGCCAGCAGCTCCGGACCGGGGACCAATCTGGAGACCCAGTACTTC	CASSSGPGTNLETQYF
-	TRBV4-1	-	TRBJ1-1	TGCGCCAGCAGCCAAACGCTTACCTTTATGGGCACTGAAGCTTTCTTT	CASSQTLTFMGTEAFF
-	TRBV7-9	-	TRBJ2-5	TGTGCCAGCAGCTTAGATTCTTTTCGAGCGTCCGCGGAGACCCAGTACTTC	CASSLDSFRASAETQYF
once	TRBV27	-	TRBJ2-2	TGTGCCAGCCGCAACTCGGGACGAGGTTTGACCGGGGAGCTGTTTTTT	CASRNSGRGLTGELFF
-	TRBV28	TRBD2	TRBJ2-7	TGTGCCAGCAGTGCTACGACTAGCGCCTCCTACGAGCAGTACTTC	CASSATTSASYEQYF
-	TRBV7-2	-	TRBJ2-1	TGTGCCAGCAGCTTAGGCGGGATAGGTAATAATGAGCAGTTCTTC	CASSLGGIGNNEQFF
-	TRBV5-6	TRBD1	TRBJ1-1	TGTGCCAGCAGCTTGGTCGTGCCAGGGGGCCTCACTGAAGCTTTCTTT	CASSLVVPGGLTEAFF
-	TRBV19	-	TRBJ1-1	TGTGCCGGTAGTACGCTAAACGCAAACACTGAAGCTTTCTTT	CAGSTLNANTEAFF
-	TRBV11-2	-	TRBJ2-7	TGTGCCAGCAGCTTAGTTCAGGCCTCCTACGAGCAGTACTTC	CASSLVQASYEQYF
-	TRBV7-3	TRBD2	TRBJ2-2	TGTGCCAGCAGCTTGGGACTAACGAACACCGGGGAGCTGTTTTTT	CASSLGLTNTGELFF
-	TRBV7-9	-	TRBJ2-2	TGTGCCAGCAGCTTCCAGGATATGGTGCCCGGGGAGCTGTTTTTT	CASSFQDMVPGELFF
once	TRBV11-3	TRBD1	TRBJ1-1	TGTGCCAGCAGCGCTGGGACAGGGCCAGGGACTGAAGCTTTCTTT	CASSAGTGPGTEAFF
-	TRBV2	TRBD1	TRBJ2-2	TGTGCCAGCAGAAGGACAGGGCCGGTTACCGGGGAGCTGTTTTTT	CASRRTGPVTGELFF
-	TRBV7-6	-	TRBJ1-2	TGTGCCAGCAGCTTCGCCGGGGATAACTATGGCTACACCTTC	CASSFAGDNYGYTF
-	TRBV27	TRBD1	TRBJ2-5	TGTGCCAGCAATAAGCCGGGACAGGGAATGGAGACCCAGTACTTC	CASNKPGQGMETQYF
-	TRBV5-5	-	TRBJ2-5	TGTGCCAGCAGCCTTAGGACGACTCAGACCCAGTACTTC	CASSLRTTQTQYF
-	TRBV6-6	-	TRBJ2-1	TGTGCCAGCAGCTTCGACAGAGCCCAGTTCTTC	CASSFDRAQFF
-	TRBV15	TRBD2	TRBJ2-1	TGTGCCACCTCCGGGACTAGCATCTTTGGAAGCTCCTACAATGAGCAGTTCTTC	CATSGTSIFGSSYNEQFF
-	TRBV12-5	-	TRBJ2-1	TGTGCTAGTGGCCTACACCGCGGAGGTTTCTCCTACAATGAGCAGTTCTTC	CASGLHRGGFSYNEQFF
-	TRBV29-1	-	TRBJ2-1	TGCAGCGTTGAAGAACCTCGACTAGTTTACAATGAGCAGTTCTTC	CSVEEPRLVYNEQFF
-	TRBV5-4	TRBD2	TRBJ2-7	TGTGCCAGCAGCTTGGGACTAGCGGGGACTACCTACGAGCAGTACTTC	CASSLGLAGTTYEQYF
once	TRBV7-3	TRBD2	TRBJ2-7	TGTGCCAGCAGCTACGCCGGGACTAGCGATGAGCAGTACTTC	CASSYAGTSDEQYF
few	TRBV4-1	-	TRBJ1-2	TGCGCCAGCAGCCAATCCAATTCAGTTGGCTATGGCTACACCTTC	CASSQSNSVGYGYTF
-	TRBV7-9	TRBD1	TRBJ2-3	TGTGCCAGCAGCTTGACAGGGGGCGCAGATACGCAGTATTTT	CASSLTGGADTQYF
-	TRBV7-2	TRBD1	TRBJ2-5	TGTGCCAGCAGCCCCGACAGGGGGCGGGGGGAGACCCAGTACTTC	CASSPDRGRGETQYF
-	TRBV5-4	-	TRBJ2-1	TGTGCCAGCAAAGAGGGCCCCCGCAGTGAGCAGTTCTTC	CASKEGPRSEQFF
-	TRBV2	TRBD2	TRBJ2-3	TGTGCCAGTACTAGCGGGAGCGACACAGATACGCAGTATTTT	CASTSGSDTDTQYF
few	TRBV28	-	TRBJ2-7	TGTGCCAGCAGCGTGGTAAGAGGGACCTACGAGCAGTACTTC	CASSVVRGTYEQYF
few	TRBV7-2	TRBD1	TRBJ2-7	TGTGCCAGCAGAGACCGGGACAGGGGAGCTTACGAGCAGTACTTC	CASRDRDRGAYEQYF
-	TRBV11-3	-	TRBJ2-7	TGTGCCAGCAGCCGGCAGGGCCGCGAGCAGTACTTC	CASSRQGREQYF
-	TRBV6-1	-	TRBJ1-5	TGTGCCAGCAGTGAGAGGTGGAGGCAGCCCCAGCATTTT	CASSERWRQPQHF
-	TRBV29-1	-	TRBJ2-7	TGCAGCGTTGTGGGGGGAACCTACGAGCAGTACTTC	CSVVGGTYEQYF
-	TRBV7-2	TRBD2	TRBJ2-1	TGTGCCAGCAGCTTAGGGCCTAGCGGGGGATTTCGGAATGAGCAGTTCTTC	CASSLGPSGGFRNEQFF
-	TRBV5-6	-	TRBJ1-5	TGTGCCAGCAGCTTTGACGATTATAGCAATCAGCCCCAGCATTTT	CASSFDDYSNQPQHF
-	TRBV27	TRBD1	TRBJ2-7	TGTGCCAGCAGTCCCGCTTTGGACAGGGGGCATGCCTTCGAGCAGTACTTC	CASSPALDRGHAFEQYF
-	TRBV2	-	TRBJ2-3	TGTGCCAATTCAGGCGGACCCAGCACAGATACGCAGTATTTT	CANSGGPSTDTQYF
-	TRBV19	-	TRBJ1-3	TGTGCCAGTAGAGCGGCAGGCCCCTCGCGTAACACCATATATTTT	CASRAAGPSRNTIYF
-	TRBV5-4	-	TRBJ1-2	TGTGCCAGCAGCTTGGACAGGGCTAACTATGGCTACACCTTC	CASSLDRANYGYTF
-	TRBV18	TRBD1	TRBJ1-2	TGTGCCAGCTCAATCGGGACAGGGAGAGGCTATGGCTACACCTTC	CASSIGTGRGYGYTF
-	TRBV5-1	-	TRBJ1-3	TGCGCCAGCAGCTTGGGGGCTTCGGGAAACACCATATATTTT	CASSLGASGNTIYF
-	TRBV11-1	-	TRBJ2-3	TGTGCCAGCAGCTCCGGGTCCAGAGTCACAGATACGCAGTATTTT	CASSSGSRVTDTQYF
-	TRBV30	-	TRBJ1-5	TGTGCCTGGAGTCTTAGGGGACCCACATATAGCAATCAGCCCCAGCATTTT	CAWSLRGPTYSNQPQHF
-	TRBV2	-	TRBJ1-5	TGTGCCAGCAGTTCTGGCAGGGATCAGCCCCAGCATTTT	CASSSGRDQPQHF
-	TRBV15	TRBD1	TRBJ2-2	TGTGCCACCAGCAGAGTTTATTACGGACAGGGGGGCACCGGGGAGCTGTTTTTT	CATSRVYYGQGGTGELFF
-	TRBV28	-	TRBJ2-7	TGTGCCAGCAGTTTGGGGCAGGCGAGCTACGAGCAGTACTTC	CASSLGQASYEQYF
-	TRBV11-3	-	TRBJ2-7	TGTGCCAGCAGCATGAGGGGAGTTTCCTACGAGCAGTACTTC	CASSMRGVSYEQYF
once	TRBV14	TRBD1	TRBJ2-7	TGTGCCAGCAGCCCAATTTTCCGGGACAGGGGGCTCTACGAGCAGTACTTC	CASSPIFRDRGLYEQYF
-	TRBV15	-	TRBJ1-5	TGTGCCACCAGCAGAGCACAGGGTGGGGATCAGCCCCAGCATTTT	CATSRAQGGDQPQHF
-	TRBV27	-	TRBJ2-1	TGTGCCAGCAGTTTATACCGCGGGTGGTCGAATGAGCAGTTCTTC	CASSLYRGWSNEQFF
-	TRBV5-4	-	TRBJ1-5	TGTGCCAGCAGCTATGGGCTTAGCAATCAGCCCCAGCATTTT	CASSYGLSNQPQHF
-	TRBV25-1	TRBD1	TRBJ1-5	TGTGCCAGCAGTGGGGGGGGGACAGCCCTCCATTTT	CASSGGGTALHF
-	TRBV7-8	-	TRBJ2-7	TGTGCCAGCAGACCCGGTAGCGAGCCCTACGAGCAGTACTTC	CASRPGSEPYEQYF
-	TRBV5-1	TRBD2	TRBJ2-7	TGCGCCAGCAGCCTGAGAGCGGGAGGAACCTACGAGCAGTACTTC	CASSLRAGGTYEQYF
-	TRBV6-5	-	TRBJ1-1	TGTGCCAGCAGTTACTCGGTGGTGAACACTGAAGCTTTCTTT	CASSYSVVNTEAFF
-	TRBV11-2	-	TRBJ2-2	TGTGCCAGCAGCTTACTCCGAGACGCCGGGGAGCTGTTTTTT	CASSLLRDAGELFF
-	TRBV7-2	-	TRBJ1-2	TGTGCCAGCAGCTTAGCAGGGCGTGGCTACACCTTC	CASSLAGRGYTF
-	TRBV10-1	-	TRBJ2-3	TGCGCCAGCAGTGAGTCTTGGGGCACAGATACGCAGTATTTT	CASSESWGTDTQYF
-	TRBV7-3	-	TRBJ1-5	TGTGCCAGCAGCTCCACACATGGCAATCAGCCCCAGCATTTT	CASSSTHGNQPQHF